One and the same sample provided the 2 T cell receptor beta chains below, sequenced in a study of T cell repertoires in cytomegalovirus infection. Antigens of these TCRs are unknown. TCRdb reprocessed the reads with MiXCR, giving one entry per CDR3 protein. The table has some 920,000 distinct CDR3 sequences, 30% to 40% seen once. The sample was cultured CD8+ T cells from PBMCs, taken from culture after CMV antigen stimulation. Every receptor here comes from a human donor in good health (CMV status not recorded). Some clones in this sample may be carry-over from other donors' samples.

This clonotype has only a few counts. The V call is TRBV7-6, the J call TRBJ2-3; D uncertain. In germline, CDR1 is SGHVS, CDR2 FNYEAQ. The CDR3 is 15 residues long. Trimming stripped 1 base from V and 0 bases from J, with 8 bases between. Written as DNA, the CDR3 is TGTGCCAGCAGCTTAGAGCACTTGAGCACAGATACGCAGTATTTT. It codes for CASSLEHLSTDTQYF.

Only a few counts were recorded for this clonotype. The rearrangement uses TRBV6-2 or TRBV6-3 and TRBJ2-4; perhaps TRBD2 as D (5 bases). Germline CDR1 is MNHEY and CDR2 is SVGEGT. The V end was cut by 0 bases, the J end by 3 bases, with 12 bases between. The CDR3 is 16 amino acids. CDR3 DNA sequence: TGTGCCAGCAGTTACTCGGAGACCGAGGGCAAAAACATTCAGTACTTC. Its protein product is CASSYSETEGKNIQYF.